This T cell receptor beta chain stems from a study of blood T cell repertoires in COVID-19. Study as a whole: Acute and convalescent COVID-19 specimens originated in the United States, Italy and Spain.

Sequenced by immunoSEQ multiplex PCR; TCRdb stores in-frame clones only, minus some. The sample holds over 150,000 clones, about four fifths seen once. The sequence was obtained from a woman aged 55-69 years with acute or convalescent COVID-19. Sequences were obtained from peripheral blood.

The chain's CDR3 is CASSISGQRSLYTEAFF. CDR3 nucleotides: TGTGCCAGTAGTATTTCGGGACAGCGAAGCCTTTACACTGAAGCTTTCTTT. The chain joins TRBV19 to TRBJ1-1, with 7 bases fitting TRBD1. There are 17 residues in the CDR3. V gave up 3 bases and J gave up 3 bases; unmatched junction bases: 13. The germline CDR1 and CDR2 sequences are LNHDA and SQIVND (reference sequence). Supplemented by reference TRBV19 and TRBJ1-1, the full variable domain reads DGGITQSPKYLFRKEGQNVTLSCEQNLNHDAMYWYRQDPGQGLRLIYYSQIVNDFQKGDIAEGYSVSREKKESFPLTVTSAQKNPTAFYLCASSISGQRSLYTEAFFGQGTRLTVV.